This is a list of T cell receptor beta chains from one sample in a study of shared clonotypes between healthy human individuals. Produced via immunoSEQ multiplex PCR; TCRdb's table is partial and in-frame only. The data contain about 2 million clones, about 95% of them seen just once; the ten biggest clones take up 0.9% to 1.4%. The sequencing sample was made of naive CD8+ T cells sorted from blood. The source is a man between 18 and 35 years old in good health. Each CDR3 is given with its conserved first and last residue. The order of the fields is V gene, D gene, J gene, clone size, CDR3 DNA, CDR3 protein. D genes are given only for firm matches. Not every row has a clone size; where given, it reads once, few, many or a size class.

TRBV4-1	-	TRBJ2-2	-	TGCGCCAGCAGCCAAGGAACGTCGTGGGAGCTGTTTTTT	CASSQGTSWELFF
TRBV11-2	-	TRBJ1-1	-	TGTGCCAGCAGCTTATTGATTCCTGAAGCTTTCTTT	CASSLLIPEAFF
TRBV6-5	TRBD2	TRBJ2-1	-	TGTGCCAGCAGTGCCTCGGGACTAGCTACGGTTGAGCAGTTCTTC	CASSASGLATVEQFF
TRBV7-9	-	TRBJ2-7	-	TGTGCCAGCAGCTTCGGGCAAACCTACGAGCAGTACTTC	CASSFGQTYEQYF
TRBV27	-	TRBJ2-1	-	TGTGCCAGCAGCACCTATTGGGACTCCTACAATGAGCAGTTCTTC	CASSTYWDSYNEQFF
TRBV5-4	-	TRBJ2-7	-	TGTGCCAGCAGCTTGGGGCAGGGCAGCTCCTACGAGCAGTACTTC	CASSLGQGSSYEQYF
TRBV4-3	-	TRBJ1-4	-	TGCGCCAGCAGCCAAGATTCCGGCAGGGATTCTAATGAAAAACTGTTTTTT	CASSQDSGRDSNEKLFF
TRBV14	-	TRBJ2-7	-	TGTGCCAGCAGCCAAGGGGCAGAGACGAACTACGAGCAGTACTTC	CASSQGAETNYEQYF
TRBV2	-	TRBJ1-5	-	TGTGCCAGCAGGGCCCGGGACAACAATCAGCCCCAGCATTTT	CASRARDNNQPQHF
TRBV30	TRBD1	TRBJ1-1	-	TGTGCCTGGTCGACAGGGGCCACTGAAGCTTTCTTT	CAWSTGATEAFF
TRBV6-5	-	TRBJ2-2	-	TGTGCCAGCAGTTACTCGAGCCTAGGTGCCGGGGAGCTGTTTTTT	CASSYSSLGAGELFF
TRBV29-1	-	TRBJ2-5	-	TGCAGCGTTGATACCCCTCCGGGCCAGTACTTC	CSVDTPPGQYF
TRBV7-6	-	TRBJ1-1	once	TGTGCCAGCAGCTTAGCCCCCTGGCAGAGTAACACTGAAGCTTTCTTT	CASSLAPWQSNTEAFF
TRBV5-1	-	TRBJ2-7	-	TGCGCCAGCAGCTGGAACATCGCCTACGAGCAGTACTTC	CASSWNIAYEQYF
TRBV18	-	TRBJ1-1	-	TGTGCCAGCTCACCACCGGGGGGCGTGACGGACGCTTTCTTT	CASSPPGGVTDAFF
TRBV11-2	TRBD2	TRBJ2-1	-	TGTGCCAGCAGCTTAGAGGCTAGCGGGGGTTTTGAGCAGTTCTTC	CASSLEASGGFEQFF
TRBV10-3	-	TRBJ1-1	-	TGTGCCTCCGCTACGATCCGGGTTCAGTACACTGAAGCTTTCTTT	CASATIRVQYTEAFF
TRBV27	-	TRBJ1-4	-	TGTGCCAGCAAGGGACTCTTAGGGGCTAATGAAAAACTGTTTTTT	CASKGLLGANEKLFF
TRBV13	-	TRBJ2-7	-	TGTGCCAGCAGCCCCACGTTGGGGGCCCACGAGCAGTACTTC	CASSPTLGAHEQYF
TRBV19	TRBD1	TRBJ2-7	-	TGTGCCAGTAGTATCCGTTCGACAGGGGCGGGCTACGAGCAGTACTTC	CASSIRSTGAGYEQYF
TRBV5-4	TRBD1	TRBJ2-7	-	TGTGCCAGCAGCTTTGGATCGCCAACAGGGGAATCATCCTACGAGCAGTACTTC	CASSFGSPTGESSYEQYF
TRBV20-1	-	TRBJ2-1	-	TGCAGTGCTGGACTATACAATGAGCAGTTCTTC	CSAGLYNEQFF
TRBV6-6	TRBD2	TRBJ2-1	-	TGTGCCAGCAGTTACACGGGAGGGTCGGGTAATGAGCAGTTCTTC	CASSYTGGSGNEQFF
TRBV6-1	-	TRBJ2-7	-	TGTGCCAGCACTGGGGCCGTCTCCTACGAGCAGTACTTC	CASTGAVSYEQYF
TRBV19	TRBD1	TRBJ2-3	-	TGTGCCAGGCATCGGGACAGGGCTGGAGATACGCAGTATTTT	CARHRDRAGDTQYF
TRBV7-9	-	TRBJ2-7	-	TGTGCCAGCAGCCTCACAGGGTTATACGAGCCGTACTTC	CASSLTGLYEPYF
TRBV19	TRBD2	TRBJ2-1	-	TGTGCCAGTAGTTTTACTAGCGGAGGTTTGGATGAGCAGTTCTTC	CASSFTSGGLDEQFF
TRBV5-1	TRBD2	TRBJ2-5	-	TGCGCCAGCAGGTTACTAGCGGAAGAGACCCAGTACTTC	CASRLLAEETQYF
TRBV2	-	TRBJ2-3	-	TGTGCCAGCAGTGAAGGGCCCAGCACAGATACGCAGTATTTT	CASSEGPSTDTQYF
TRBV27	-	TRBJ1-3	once	TGTGCCAGCAGTCGCTCGGGGACCTTGGTTGGAAACACCATATATTTT	CASSRSGTLVGNTIYF
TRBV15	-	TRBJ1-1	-	TGTGCCACCAGCCGGATAACAGGGAACACTGAAGCTTTCTTT	CATSRITGNTEAFF
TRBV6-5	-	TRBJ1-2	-	TGTGCCAGCAGTTACGACCAGGACAGCTTCTATGGCTACACCTTC	CASSYDQDSFYGYTF
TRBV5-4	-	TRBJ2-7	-	TGTGCCAGCAGCCCCGCGCCGGTAACCTACGAGCAGTACTTC	CASSPAPVTYEQYF
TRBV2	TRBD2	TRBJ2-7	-	TGTGCCAGCATGCTCTCAGCGGGGGTCCCCCACGAGCAGTACTTC	CASMLSAGVPHEQYF
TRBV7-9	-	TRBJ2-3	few	TGTGCCAGCAGCTTTGCAGGGGCCTCTAGCACAGATACGCAGTATTTT	CASSFAGASSTDTQYF
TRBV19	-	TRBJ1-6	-	TGTGCCAGTAGCAAAGAGGACAACTATAATTCACCCCTCCACTTT	CASSKEDNYNSPLHF
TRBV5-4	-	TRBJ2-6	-	TGTGCCAGCAGCCGACTACCTGGGGCCAACGTCCTGACTTTC	CASSRLPGANVLTF
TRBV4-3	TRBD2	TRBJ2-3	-	TGCGCCAGCAGCCAAGATACCCCCCTAGCGGGGTTCACAGATACGCAGTATTTT	CASSQDTPLAGFTDTQYF
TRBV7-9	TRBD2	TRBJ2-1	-	TGTGCCAGCAGCCCGCCCGGGACTATTTACAATGAGCAGTTCTTC	CASSPPGTIYNEQFF
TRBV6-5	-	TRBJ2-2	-	TGTGCCAGCAGTTACTCGACTACGGGGAACACCGGGGAGCTGTTTTTT	CASSYSTTGNTGELFF
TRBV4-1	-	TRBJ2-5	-	TGCGCCAGCAGCCAAGATGAGAGGGGTCCCGGGGAGACCCAGTACTTC	CASSQDERGPGETQYF
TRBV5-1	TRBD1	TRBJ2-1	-	TGCGCCAGCAGCCCCGGACAGGGGTTTATCAATGAGCAGTTCTTC	CASSPGQGFINEQFF
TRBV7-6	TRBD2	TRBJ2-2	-	TGTGCCAGCAGCTTAGGACTAGCGGGAGAAAACACCGGGGAGCTGTTTTTT	CASSLGLAGENTGELFF
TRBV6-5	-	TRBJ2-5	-	TGTGCCAGCAGTTACTCGCAGGGGAGAGGGGAGACCCAGTACTTC	CASSYSQGRGETQYF
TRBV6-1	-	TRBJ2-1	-	TGTGCCAGCAGTCATAGCGGTGCCTACAATGAGCAGTTCTTC	CASSHSGAYNEQFF
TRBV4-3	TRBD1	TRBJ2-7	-	TGCGCCAGCAGCCTCACCTCGGGACAGGGTAAAGAGCAGTACTTC	CASSLTSGQGKEQYF
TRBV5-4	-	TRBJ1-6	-	TGTGCCAGCAGCTTGGCGGCAGGGGCTAATTCACCCCTCCACTTT	CASSLAAGANSPLHF
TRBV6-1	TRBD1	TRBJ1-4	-	TGTGCCAGCAGTGTCGGACAGGGGGCGACAACTAATGAAAAACTGTTTTTT	CASSVGQGATTNEKLFF
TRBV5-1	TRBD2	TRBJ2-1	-	TGCGCCAGCAGCGTCGGGGGGTTCAATGAGCAGTTCTTC	CASSVGGFNEQFF
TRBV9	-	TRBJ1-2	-	TGTGCCAGCAGCGTAGCGGAAGTAGGAGGCTACACCTTC	CASSVAEVGGYTF
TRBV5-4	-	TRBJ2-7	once	TGTGCCAGCAGCTTGGGAACGGACCACTACGAGCAGTACTTC	CASSLGTDHYEQYF
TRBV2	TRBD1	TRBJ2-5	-	TGTGCCAGCAGTGACGGTACAGGGGGGCAAGAGACCCAGTACTTC	CASSDGTGGQETQYF
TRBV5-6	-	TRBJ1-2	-	TGTGCCAGCAGCTACATGGGGGGGCACGGCTACACCTTC	CASSYMGGHGYTF
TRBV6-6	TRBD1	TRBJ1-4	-	TGTGCCAGCAGGGGACAGTTTAATGAAAAACTGTTTTTT	CASRGQFNEKLFF
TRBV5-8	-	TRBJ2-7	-	TGTGCCAGCAGCTCCCAGGAACTCCGGCAGTACTTC	CASSSQELRQYF
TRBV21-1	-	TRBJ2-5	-	TGTGCCAGAGCTGAGAGGGAACCGTGCGAGACCCAGTACTTC	CARAEREPCETQYF
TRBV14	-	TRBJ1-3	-	TGTGCCAGCAGCCAAGTCGGATCTGGAAACACCATATATTTT	CASSQVGSGNTIYF
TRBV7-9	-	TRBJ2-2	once	TGTGCCAGCAGCTCCCTGATTTGGGGATACACCGGGGAGCTGTTTTTT	CASSSLIWGYTGELFF
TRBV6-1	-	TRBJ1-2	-	TGTGCCAGCACCGTGGATGATTATGGCTACACCTTC	CASTVDDYGYTF
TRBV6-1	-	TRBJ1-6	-	TGTGCCAGCAGTGCCTCTACCCGGGATCTCTCGAATTCACCCCTCCACTTT	CASSASTRDLSNSPLHF